The clone carrying this T cell receptor beta chain showed up just a few times. There are 14 residues in the CDR3. CDR1 is SGHRS and CDR2 is YFSETQ in the germline V gene. V dropped 5 bases and J dropped 5 bases, with 16 bases sitting between them. The sample comes from a study of blood T cells in healthy people across ages. Together with a sample-barcoded 5' primer, a J-beta primer mix was included in a second PCR lasting about 7 to 12 cycles. TCRdb ran MiXCR on the 5' RACE reads and lists one entry per CDR3 protein. The top ten clones hold around 2.9% of a sample with 600,000 to 900,000 distinct CDR3 sequences, 20% to 30% of them seen once. The sample was also linked to a second study, of T cells of mothers and their children.

The source of this sequence is a boy aged 10-17 years in good health. This chain connects TRBV5-1 to TRBJ2-5, with unresolved D. Sequenced material: blood. The CDR3: CASRHIGLTETQYF. CDR3 sequence (DNA): TGCGCCAGCAGGCACATTGGATTAACGGAGACCCAGTACTTC.